These 28 T cell receptor beta chains were all obtained from the same sample, sequenced in a study of T cells after yellow fever vaccination. Each CDR3 protein is one row after TCRdb ran MiXCR on the 5' RACE reads. The sample carries about 58,000 distinct CDR3 sequences, more than 5.5% recorded once. The specimen was CD8+ T cells sorted from PBMCs, collected on the day of the first yellow fever vaccination. The receptors were gathered from a man aged 18 to 30 who received the YFV17D yellow fever vaccine.

The sample holds many counts of this clonotype. The V and J genes are TRBV29-1 and TRBJ2-5; D call uncertain. V was cut by 0 bases and J by 2 bases, with 10 bases left in between. The CDR3 sequence is 14 residues long. Germline V CDR1 and CDR2: SQVTM, ANQGSEA. CDR3 residues: CSVEDFRVQETQYF. The CDR3 coding sequence is TGCAGCGTTGAAGATTTTAGGGTACAAGAGACCCAGTACTTC.

Concerning this clonotype itself: Since a much larger clone is just one base distant, this may be a read error. V and J are TRBV3-1 and TRBJ2-1; the D is unclear. Germline V gene sequence: CDR1 LGHDT, CDR2 YNNKEL (reference sequence). V was trimmed by 3 bases and J by 4 bases, leaving 16 bases between them. This CDR3 is built from 16 residues. The CDR3 is CASSHLPPPGYNEQFF. CDR3 DNA sequence: TGTGCCAGCAGCCACCTACCCCCTCCCGGGTACAATGAGCAGTTCTTC.

Many counts were recorded for this clonotype. This chain connects TRBV7-9 to TRBJ2-1, with 8 bases matching TRBD2. The CDR3 is 16 residues long. Germline V gene lookup returns CDR1 SEHNR and CDR2 FQNEAQ (reference sequence). V shed 5 bases, J shed 0 bases, and the junction held 6 bases outside the gene matches. CDR3 sequence reads: CASSTLAGHSYNEQFF. The DNA of the CDR3 is TGTGCCAGCAGCACCTTAGCGGGGCACTCCTACAATGAGCAGTTCTTC.

The rearrangement uses TRBV9 and TRBJ1-6, with unresolved D. Trimming cost V 0 bases and J 0 bases, with 7 bases left between them. There are 16 residues in the CDR3. Germline V gene sequence: CDR1 SGDLS, CDR2 YYNGEE. CDR3 residues: CASSVGQSSYNSPLHF. The CDR3 DNA reads as TGTGCCAGCAGCGTAGGGCAGAGCTCCTATAATTCACCCCTCCACTTT.

This clonotype appeared many times. The chain is built from TRBV5-4 and TRBJ2-7; 9 nucleotides align to TRBD1. The CDR3 loop spans 16 amino acids. The V gene end was trimmed by 0 bases and the J gene end by 0 bases; junction bases not matched to a gene: 4. Germline CDR1 is SGHNT and CDR2 is YYREEE (reference sequence). The CDR3 nucleotides read TGTGCCAGCAGCTTGGAGGGACAGGGCGACTCCTACGAGCAGTACTTC. This gives the protein CASSLEGQGDSYEQYF. The variable domain in full, completed from reference TRBV5-4 and TRBJ2-7, reads ETGVTQSPTHLIKTRGQQVTLRCSSQSGHNTVSWYQQALGQGPQFIFQYYREEENGRGNFPPRFSGLQFPNYSSELNVNALELDDSALYLCASSLEGQGDSYEQYFGPGTRLTVT.

A few counts support this clonotype. This CDR3 is CSAKRPNSRPGELFF. CDR3 sequence (DNA): TGCAGTGCCAAGAGGCCCAATTCCCGGCCCGGGGAGCTGTTTTTT. The chain has TRBV20-1 and TRBJ2-2; D remains ambiguous. CDR1 and CDR2 (germline): DFQATT, SNEGSKA (reference sequence). V was clipped by 6 bases and J by 6 bases, with 20 bases between them. The length of the CDR3 is 15 residues.

This clonotype occurred many times. The genes are TRBV6-5 and TRBJ1-1; tentative D call: TRBD1 (5 bases). The CDR3 is 14 amino acids. From germline, CDR1 is MNHEY and CDR2 SVGAGI. Between the trimmed V and J ends, which lost 6 bases and 5 bases, there was a span of 16 bases. CDR3 in DNA: TGTGCCAGCAGCCAACCAGGGTTGGGGACTGAAGCTTTCTTT. It is translated as CASSQPGLGTEAFF.

The chain has TRBV5-1 and TRBJ2-1; D unresolved. The CDR3 has 13 residues. Deletions cut 4 bases from V and 4 bases from J, with 9 bases between. CDR1 is SGHRS and CDR2 is YFSETQ in the germline V gene. CDR3 in DNA: TGCGCCAGCAGCATGACCCAGTACAATGAGCAGTTCTTC. Translation gives CASSMTQYNEQFF. Based on the CDR3 plus reference TRBV5-1 and TRBJ2-1, the full variable domain is KAGVTQTPRYLIKTRGQQVTLSCSPISGHRSVSWYQQTPGQGLQFLFEYFSETQRNKGNFPGRFSGRQFSNSRSEMNVSTLELGDSALYLCASSMTQYNEQFFGPGTRLTVL.

The chain has TRBV12-3 or TRBV12-4 and TRBJ1-2; D is undetermined. V was cut by 5 bases and J by 6 bases, with 13 bases left in between. The CDR3 has 13 amino acids. In DNA, the CDR3 is TGTGCCAGCAGTCATCCCAATCGTGATGGCTACACCTTC. Translation: CASSHPNRDGYTF.

A remark on this clonotype: This could be a read error, since a much larger clone is one nucleotide away. J is TRBJ2-1 and V is TRBV6-2 or TRBV6-3; D unclear. The CDR3 is made up of 13 amino acids. The ends were cut back, 2 bases at V and 9 bases at J, with 11 bases in the middle. Germline-derived CDR1 and CDR2 are MNHEY and SVGEGT. CDR3 sequence: CASSYIGSREQFF. The CDR3 coding sequence is TGTGCCAGCAGTTACATCGGGTCGCGTGAGCAGTTCTTC.

V is TRBV25-1 and J is TRBJ2-3; weak D call: TRBD1 (6 bases). The CDR3 has 18 amino acids. The germline V and J ends were trimmed by 7 bases and 6 bases, with 29 bases remaining between them. Per germline, CDR1 MGHDK and CDR2 SYGVNS. The CDR3 DNA reads TGTGCCAGCATCTCGGGCCCGAAAGAGGACAGTGACCGGGATACGCAGTATTTT. Amino acid sequence: CASISGPKEDSDRDTQYF.

This clonotype was seen repeatedly, ten times or more. This rearrangement joins TRBV7-8 to TRBJ2-3; 8 bases are a match to TRBD2. Looked up from germline, CDR1 is SGHVS and CDR2 is FQNEAQ. This CDR3 has 17 amino acids. The junction had 17 bases not matched to a gene; V was cut back by 8 bases and J by 4 bases. CDR3 loop: CASSVNGGGLGPDTQYF. CDR3 bases: TGTGCCAGCTCGGTTAACGGTGGGGGACTAGGCCCAGATACGCAGTATTTT.

This clonotype was picked up many times. The chain couples TRBV7-3 to TRBJ1-2; TRBD1 matches 7 bases. Trimming cost V 0 bases and J 6 bases; bases outside gene matches: 7. Germline CDR1 and CDR2: SGHTA and FQGTGA. The CDR3 has 15 amino acids. The CDR3 region is CASSLTPLDRDGYTF. The CDR3 region has the DNA TGTGCCAGCAGCTTAACTCCCCTCGACAGGGATGGCTACACCTTC. The full variable domain, its missing parts supplied by reference TRBV7-3 and TRBJ1-2, is GAGVSQTPSNKVTEKGKYVELRCDPISGHTALYWYRQSLGQGPEFLIYFQGTGAADDSGLPNDRFFAVRPEGSVSTLKIQRTERGDSAVYLCASSLTPLDRDGYTFGSGTRLTVV.

This clonotype was picked up many times. This rearrangement joins TRBV12-3 or TRBV12-4 to TRBJ2-6; D call uncertain. This CDR3 has 15 amino acids. Trimming shortened V by 9 bases and J by 1 base, and 13 bases separated the two germline ends. The CDR3 here is CASSSLESGANVLTF. In nucleotides, the CDR3 is TGTGCCAGTTCTTCTTTGGAGTCTGGGGCCAACGTCCTGACTTTC.

The chain couples TRBV13 to TRBJ2-5; no definite D call. CDR1 PRHDT and CDR2 FYEKMQ come from the germline V gene (reference sequence). V lost 2 bases and J lost 5, with 12 bases in between. The CDR3 runs to 14 residues. The CDR3: CASSLRRSRETQYF. CDR3 DNA: TGTGCCAGCAGCTTAAGACGCTCTCGGGAGACCCAGTACTTC.

This clonotype was detected ten times or more. The rearrangement uses TRBV4-1 and TRBJ1-5, with 8 bases identical to TRBD1. The CDR3 is 15 amino acids. With V trimmed by 5 bases and J by 5 bases, 8 bases remained unmatched. Germline V lookup: CDR1 MGHRA, CDR2 YSYEKL. CDR3 sequence (DNA): TGCGCCAGCAGCACGACAGGGGTTCGGGATCAGCCCCAGCATTTT. It encodes CASSTTGVRDQPQHF.

Many counts were recorded for this clonotype. The chain is built from TRBV27 and TRBJ1-1; no firm D call. The ends were cut back, 0 bases at V and 7 bases at J, with 9 bases in the middle. Germline CDR1 reads MNHEY; CDR2 reads SMNVEV (reference sequence). This CDR3 is 13 amino acids long. This CDR3 reads CASSLSEGSEAFF. As DNA, the CDR3 is TGTGCCAGCAGTTTATCCGAGGGTAGTGAAGCTTTCTTT.

The J gene is TRBJ2-2, the V gene TRBV3-1; D is undetermined. The CDR3 is 15 amino acids. V lost 4 bases and J lost 5, with 14 bases in between. The germline gives CDR1 LGHDT, CDR2 YNNKEL (reference sequence). The CDR3 DNA follows: TGTGCCAGCAGCCCACTTCTCTCACGAACCGGGGAGCTGTTTTTT. This gives the protein CASSPLLSRTGELFF.

V usage is TRBV5-5 and J usage is TRBJ1-1; no firm D call. The V and J ends lost 0 bases and 1 base respectively, with 4 bases between them. The CDR3 length is 13 residues. CDR1 is SGHKS and CDR2 is YYEKEE in the germline V gene (reference sequence). The CDR3 DNA reads as TGTGCCAGCAGCTTGGACACGAACACTGAAGCTTTCTTT. Translated, it gives CASSLDTNTEAFF. Filled out from reference TRBV5-5 and TRBJ1-1, the complete variable domain reads DAGVTQSPTHLIKTRGQQVTLRCSPISGHKSVSWYQQVLGQGPQFIFQYYEKEERGRGNFPDRFSARQFPNYSSELNVNALLLGDSALYLCASSLDTNTEAFFGQGTRLTVV.

Ten or more counts support this clonotype. The chain couples TRBV12-3 or TRBV12-4 to TRBJ1-1; D may be TRBD1 (5 bases). V was clipped by 6 bases and J by 7 bases, with 12 bases between them. The CDR3 has 12 amino acids. The CDR3 DNA follows: TGTGCCAGCAGACTCGGGACCGTTGAAGCTTTCTTT. It encodes CASRLGTVEAFF.

This clonotype was recorded at least ten times. V and J are TRBV24-1 and TRBJ1-4; 9 bases align to TRBD1. V lost 4 bases, J lost 0 bases, and 2 bases stayed unmatched. CDR3 size: 16 residues. CDR1 KGHDR and CDR2 SFDVKD come from the germline V gene. CDR3 in DNA: TGTGCCACCAGTGACGGGACAGGGCCAACTAATGAAAAACTGTTTTTT. Translating it yields CATSDGTGPTNEKLFF.

This clonotype was seen ten or more times. The V gene is TRBV6-6, the J gene TRBJ1-5; D not resolved. The V and J ends lost 2 bases and 4 bases respectively, with 6 bases between them. CDR1 and CDR2 from the germline V gene are MNHNY and SVGAGI (reference sequence). CDR3 size: 13 residues. CDR3 in amino acids: CASSYTSNQPQHF. The DNA of the CDR3 is TGTGCCAGCAGTTACACATCAAATCAGCCCCAGCATTTT.

This clonotype was picked up a small number of times. The chain couples TRBV12-3 or TRBV12-4 to TRBJ2-3; no firm D call. The CDR3 is made up of 12 amino acids. The V and J ends lost 3 bases and 12 bases respectively, with 13 bases between them. The CDR3 reads CASSFPSQLQYF. Here the CDR3 DNA reads TGTGCCAGCAGTTTTCCCTCACAGTTACAGTATTTT.

This clonotype has more than one count but fewer than ten. The rearrangement uses TRBV6-5 and TRBJ1-1; TRBD1 might be the D (5 bases). This CDR3 region has 16 residues. Germline V gene lookup returns CDR1 MNHEY and CDR2 SVGAGI. Trimming removed 2 bases at V and 6 bases at J, with 19 bases between. The DNA for the CDR3 is TGTGCCAGCAGTTACCAGCAGGCTTGGGGGGTGGCTGAAGCTTTCTTT. It yields the protein CASSYQQAWGVAEAFF.

The V and J genes are TRBV4-1 and TRBJ2-1, with a possible D match to TRBD1 (6 bases). The CDR3 has 16 amino acids. Germline CDR1 reads MGHRA; CDR2 reads YSYEKL. Trimming left V 8 bases short and J 4 bases short, with 21 bases between. The CDR3: CASARTGTLSYNEQFF. In nucleotides, the CDR3 is TGCGCCAGCGCTCGCACCGGGACACTTTCTTACAATGAGCAGTTCTTC.

This clonotype was found many times. The gene calls are TRBV5-4 and TRBJ2-1; tentative D call: TRBD2 (6 bases). Trimming took 1 base from V and 6 from J, leaving 11 bases between them. The CDR3 loop spans 14 amino acids. The germline V gene encodes CDR1 SGHNT and CDR2 YYREEE (reference sequence). CDR3 loop: CASSLSLAGNEQFF. The CDR3 nucleotides are TGTGCCAGCAGCTTGTCACTAGCTGGCAATGAGCAGTTCTTC.

This clonotype was detected ten times or more. The chain recombines TRBV5-1 with TRBJ1-4; 9 nucleotides match TRBD1. Germline V gene lookup returns CDR1 SGHRS and CDR2 YFSETQ. V dropped 3 bases and J dropped 1; count of bases not matched to a gene: 4. This CDR3 contains 16 residues. CDR3 in DNA: TGCGCCAGCAGCTCAGGGACAGGGAGAACTAATGAAAAACTGTTTTTT. It specifies CASSSGTGRTNEKLFF.

The chain links TRBV27 to TRBJ2-7, with D perhaps being TRBD1 or TRBD2 (5 bases each). The germline V gene encodes CDR1 MNHEY and CDR2 SMNVEV (reference sequence). Trimming took 6 bases from V and 1 from J, leaving 13 bases between them. The CDR3 consists of 14 residues. This CDR3 is CASSPGTVSYEQYF. Written as DNA, the CDR3 is TGTGCCAGCAGCCCCGGGACGGTTTCCTACGAGCAGTACTTC.